These 17 T cell receptor beta chains originate from one sample sequenced in a study of cytomegalovirus exposure and HLA in healthy donors. Primers: 60 Vbeta forward and 13 Jbeta reverse. Method: immunoSEQ multiplex PCR; TCRdb's copy keeps in-frame clones and lacks some. In the table there are around 130,000 clones, about 69% of which are singletons. The sequenced sample consisted of PBMCs. These receptors originate from a young man in good health and CMV-seronegative.

This clone occurred a few times. The chain couples TRBV30 to TRBJ1-1; D may be TRBD1 (5 bases). The V end lost 1 base, the J end lost 12 bases, and 15 bases lay between the germline ends. CDR1 GTSNPN and CDR2 SVGIG come from the germline V gene (reference sequence). The CDR3 is 12 residues long. The CDR3 DNA follows: TGTGCCTGGAGTGCCAGTTTTCGGGGGACTTTCTTT. Translation gives CAWSASFRGTFF.

This clone appeared a few times. V gene TRBV7-9 combines with J gene TRBJ1-4; maybe TRBD1 (5 bases). This CDR3 is 18 amino acids long. CDR1 and CDR2 from the germline V gene are SEHNR and FQNEAQ (reference sequence). Trimming cost V 4 bases and J 4 bases, with 22 bases left between them. This CDR3 is CASSSQIVTQGSNEKLFF. CDR3 nucleotide sequence: TGTGCCAGCAGCTCCCAAATCGTGACCCAGGGAAGTAATGAAAAACTGTTTTTT.

The chain is built from TRBV7-2 and TRBJ1-4, with a tentative D call TRBD1 (5 bases). This CDR3 region has 17 residues. In germline, CDR1 is SGHTA, CDR2 FQGNSA. The germline V and J ends were trimmed by 1 base and 0 bases, with 12 bases remaining between them. The chain's CDR3 is CASSLVPQGATNEKLFF. The CDR3 bases are TGTGCCAGCAGCTTAGTCCCGCAGGGTGCAACTAATGAAAAACTGTTTTTT.

V and J are TRBV30 and TRBJ2-4; perhaps TRBD2 as D (5 bases). The length of the CDR3 is 15 residues. Germline V lookup: CDR1 GTSNPN, CDR2 SVGIG (reference sequence). Trimming removed 5 bases from V and 5 bases from J, with 19 bases in between. In DNA, the CDR3 is TGTGCCTGGGAACGGACCCATGGAGGCCAAAACATTCAGTACTTC. It translates to CAWERTHGGQNIQYF. Full variable domain (remainder filled in from reference TRBV30 and TRBJ2-4): SQTIHQWPATLVQPVGSPLSLECTVEGTSNPNLYWYRQAAGRGLQLLFYSVGIGQISSEVPQNLSASRPQDRQFILSSKKLLLSDSGFYLCAWERTHGGQNIQYFGAGTRLSVL.

Concerning this clone itself: At one end the junction does not follow the germline gene, possibly because of a read error. This chain links TRBV9 with TRBJ1-1; D is ambiguous. CDR1 SGDLS and CDR2 YYNGEE come from the germline V gene. This CDR3 has 15 residues. Here the CDR3 reads CASSVDQTRNSEAFF. In DNA, the CDR3 is TGTGCCAGCAGCGTAGATCAAACGAGAAACAGTGAAGCTTTCTTT.

The J gene is TRBJ2-3, the V gene TRBV5-1; 9 nucleotides agree with TRBD2. There are 15 residues in the CDR3. Germline V CDR1 and CDR2: SGHRS, YFSETQ. V was pared by 0 bases and J by 5 bases, with 4 bases of the junction left unmatched. CDR3 residues: CASSLGTSERDTQYF. DNA for the CDR3: TGCGCCAGCAGCTTGGGGACTAGCGAGAGAGATACGCAGTATTTT.

This clone appeared a single time. The chain has TRBV9 and TRBJ2-2, with 13 bases fitting TRBD2. The CDR3 covers 17 residues. J was trimmed by 3 bases and V by 3 bases; bases with no gene match: 5. From germline, CDR1 is SGDLS and CDR2 YYNGEE. The CDR3 DNA reads TGTGCCAGCAGCGCAACGGGACTAGCGGGGTACACCGGGGAGCTGTTTTTT. It yields the protein CASSATGLAGYTGELFF.

This rearrangement joins TRBV19 to TRBJ1-2; TRBD1 aligns across 7 bases. CDR1 and CDR2 (germline): LNHDA, SQIVND (reference sequence). The CDR3 is made up of 15 amino acids. The V segment lost 4 bases and the J segment 4 bases; nucleotides outside the gene matches: 9. CDR3 loop: CASSKGQGESYGYTF. In nucleotides, the CDR3 is TGTGCCAGTAGTAAGGGGCAGGGGGAGAGCTATGGCTACACCTTC.

The rearrangement uses TRBV25-1 and TRBJ2-5; no clear D. Germline CDR1 and CDR2: MGHDK and SYGVNS. The CDR3 extends over 14 amino acids. V was clipped by 4 bases and J by 2 bases, with 11 bases between them. The DNA for the CDR3 is TGTGCCAGCAGTGTTTTTCCGGGTCAAGAGACCCAGTACTTC. This sequence encodes CASSVFPGQETQYF.

The V gene is TRBV30, the J gene TRBJ1-5; tentatively, D is TRBD1 (5 bases). The CDR3 loop spans 14 amino acids. The V end was cut by 0 bases, the J end by 7 bases, with 13 bases between. Germline V gene sequence: CDR1 GTSNPN, CDR2 SVGIG (reference sequence). The DNA of the CDR3 is TGTGCCTGGAGTGTAGCCAGGGATTCGCAGCCCCAGCATTTT. Protein sequence: CAWSVARDSQPQHF.

A few counts support this clone. The chain links TRBV19 to TRBJ1-2, with 10 bases aligning to TRBD1. Germline V CDR1 and CDR2: LNHDA, SQIVND (reference sequence). The CDR3 sequence is 15 residues long. V was clipped by 5 bases and J by 3 bases; unmatched bases: 6. The CDR3 DNA is TGTGCCAGTAGTGTGGCCGGGACAGGGGACTATGGCTACACCTTC. Its translation: CASSVAGTGDYGYTF.

The chain couples TRBV6-5 to TRBJ2-7, with D tentatively TRBD2 (5 bases). Trimming removed 6 bases from V and 1 base from J, with 10 bases in between. The CDR3 is made up of 13 amino acids. CDR1 MNHEY and CDR2 SVGAGI come from the germline V gene. As DNA, the CDR3 is TGTGCCAGCAGGGACTCGCCTTCCTACGAGCAGTACTTC. Its protein is CASRDSPSYEQYF.

CDR3 protein: CASSPGQVGPKNIQYF. The CDR3 DNA is TGCGCCAGCAGCCCCGGACAGGTTGGGCCCAAAAACATTCAGTACTTC. The chain couples TRBV4-3 to TRBJ2-4, with TRBD1 matching 7 bases. V was clipped by 4 bases and J by 2 bases; unmatched bases: 8. CDR3 length: 16 amino acids. Per germline, CDR1 LGHNA and CDR2 YSLEER.

In its sample, this clone was seen once. The CDR3 here is CASSDLAGRVDTQYF. DNA for the CDR3: TGTGCCAGCAGCGATCTAGCGGGGCGAGTAGATACGCAGTATTTT. The chain joins TRBV9 to TRBJ2-3; 9 positions match TRBD2. The CDR3 has 15 amino acids. Germline lookup yields CDR1 SGDLS and CDR2 YYNGEE. Trimming took 3 bases from V and 5 from J; bases not matched to a gene: 7.

This rearrangement joins TRBV9 to TRBJ2-6; 8 nucleotides line up with TRBD1. The CDR3 is made up of 19 amino acids. The germline V gene has CDR1 SGDLS and CDR2 YYNGEE. J lost 1 base, V lost 0 bases, and 9 bases had no gene match. Written as DNA, the CDR3 is TGTGCCAGCAGCGTAGACCAACAGGGGGTTGGGTCTGGGGCCAACGTCCTGACTTTC. Translated, it gives CASSVDQQGVGSGANVLTF.

The chain uses TRBV7-8 and TRBJ1-2; no reliable D call. CDR3 length equals 15 residues. Trimming stripped 3 bases from V and 2 bases from J, with 13 bases between. Germline V gene sequence: CDR1 SGHVS, CDR2 FQNEAQ. The CDR3: CASSFSGGLNYGYTF. The CDR3 bases are TGTGCCAGCAGCTTCTCCGGTGGACTCAACTATGGCTACACCTTC.

The V gene is TRBV4-3, the J gene TRBJ2-1, with D possibly TRBD2 on 5 matching bases. The germline V gene encodes CDR1 LGHNA and CDR2 YSLEER. This CDR3 is 18 amino acids long. The ends were cut back, 1 base at V and 0 bases at J, with 16 bases in the middle. The CDR3 spells CASSQAFRRGSSYNEQFF. The DNA for the CDR3 is TGCGCCAGCAGCCAAGCGTTTCGTCGGGGTAGCTCCTACAATGAGCAGTTCTTC.